Sequencing of this T cell receptor (beta chain) was carried out in a study of OX40 agonist ivuxolimab in advanced cancers. Only in-frame clones appear in the TCRdb table, and some are missing; sequencing was by immunoSEQ multiplex PCR. The table has about 50,000 clones, approximately 89% seen once. Looked up from germline, CDR1 is MDHEN and CDR2 is SYDVKM. The CDR3 contains 14 residues. Trimming stripped 2 bases from V and 0 bases from J, with 6 bases between. The receptor comes from an adult with an advanced solid tumor such as melanoma, head and neck, liver or kidney cancer. This chain joins TRBV28 and TRBJ2-3; no definite D call. The specimen was CD4+ or CD8+ T cells sorted from blood, collected in a trial of the OX40 agonist ivuxolimab. The CDR3 DNA follows: TGTGCCAGCAGTTTAGGATTTAGCACAGATACGCAGTATTTT. Its translation is CASSLGFSTDTQYF.